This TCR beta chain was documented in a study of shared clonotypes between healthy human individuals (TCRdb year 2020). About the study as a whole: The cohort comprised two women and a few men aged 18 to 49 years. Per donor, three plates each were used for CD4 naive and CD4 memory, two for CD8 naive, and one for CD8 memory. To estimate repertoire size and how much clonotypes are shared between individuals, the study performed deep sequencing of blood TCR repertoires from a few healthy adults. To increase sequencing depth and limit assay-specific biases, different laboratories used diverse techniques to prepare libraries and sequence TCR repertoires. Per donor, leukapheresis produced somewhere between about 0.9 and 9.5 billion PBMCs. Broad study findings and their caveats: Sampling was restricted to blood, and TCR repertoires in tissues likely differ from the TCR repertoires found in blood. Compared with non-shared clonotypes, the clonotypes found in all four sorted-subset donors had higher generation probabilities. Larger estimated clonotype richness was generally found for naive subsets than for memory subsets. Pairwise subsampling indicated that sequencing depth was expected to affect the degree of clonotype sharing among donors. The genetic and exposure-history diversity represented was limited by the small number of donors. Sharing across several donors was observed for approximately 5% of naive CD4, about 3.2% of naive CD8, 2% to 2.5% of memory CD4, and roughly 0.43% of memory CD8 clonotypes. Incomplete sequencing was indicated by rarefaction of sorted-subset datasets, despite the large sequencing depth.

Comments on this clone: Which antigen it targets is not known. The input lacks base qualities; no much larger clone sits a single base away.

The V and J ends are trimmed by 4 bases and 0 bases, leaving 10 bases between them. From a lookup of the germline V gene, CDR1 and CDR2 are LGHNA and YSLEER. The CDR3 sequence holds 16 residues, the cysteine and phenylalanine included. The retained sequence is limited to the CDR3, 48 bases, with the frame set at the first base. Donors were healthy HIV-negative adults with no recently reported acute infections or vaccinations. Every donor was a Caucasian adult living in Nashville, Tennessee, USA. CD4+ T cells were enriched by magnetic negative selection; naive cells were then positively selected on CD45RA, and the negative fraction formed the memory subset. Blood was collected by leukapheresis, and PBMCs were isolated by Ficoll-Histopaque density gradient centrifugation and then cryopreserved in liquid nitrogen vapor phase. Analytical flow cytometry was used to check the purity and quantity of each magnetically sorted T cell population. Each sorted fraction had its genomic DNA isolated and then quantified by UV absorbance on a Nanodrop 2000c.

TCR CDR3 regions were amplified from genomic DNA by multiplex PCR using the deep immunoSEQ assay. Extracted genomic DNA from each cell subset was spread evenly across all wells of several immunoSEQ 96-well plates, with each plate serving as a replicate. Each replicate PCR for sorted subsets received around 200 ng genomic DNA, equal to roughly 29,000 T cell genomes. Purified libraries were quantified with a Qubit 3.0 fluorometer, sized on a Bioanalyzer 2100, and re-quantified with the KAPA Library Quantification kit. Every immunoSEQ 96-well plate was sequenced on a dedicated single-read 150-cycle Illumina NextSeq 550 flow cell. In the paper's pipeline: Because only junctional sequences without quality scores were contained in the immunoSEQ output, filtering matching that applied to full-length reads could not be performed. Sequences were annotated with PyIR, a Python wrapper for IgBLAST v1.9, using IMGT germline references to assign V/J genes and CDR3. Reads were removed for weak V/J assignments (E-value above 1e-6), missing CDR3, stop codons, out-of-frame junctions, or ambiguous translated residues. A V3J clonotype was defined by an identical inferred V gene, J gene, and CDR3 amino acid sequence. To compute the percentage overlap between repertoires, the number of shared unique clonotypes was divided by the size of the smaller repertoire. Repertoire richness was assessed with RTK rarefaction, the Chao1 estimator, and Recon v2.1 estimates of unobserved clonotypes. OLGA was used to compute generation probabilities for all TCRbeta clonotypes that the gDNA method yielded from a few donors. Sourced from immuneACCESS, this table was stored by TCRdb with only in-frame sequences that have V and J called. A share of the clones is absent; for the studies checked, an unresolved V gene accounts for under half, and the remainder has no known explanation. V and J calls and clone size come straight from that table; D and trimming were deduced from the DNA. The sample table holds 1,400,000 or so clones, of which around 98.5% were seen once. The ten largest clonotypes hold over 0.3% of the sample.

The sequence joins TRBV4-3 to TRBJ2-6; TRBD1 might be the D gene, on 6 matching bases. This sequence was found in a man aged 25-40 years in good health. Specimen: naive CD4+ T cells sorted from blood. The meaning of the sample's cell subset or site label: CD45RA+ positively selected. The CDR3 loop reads CASSPTGYSGANVLTF. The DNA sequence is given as TGCGCCAGCAGCCCGACAGGATACTCTGGGGCCAACGTCCTGACTTTC.